This TCR beta chain originates from a study of cytomegalovirus exposure and HLA in healthy donors. Study observations and caveats: The number of N-insertions in an Asian-associated ancestry cluster was reportedly below the approximately 680-donor mean in a later analysis. Researchers left out some V segments, among them TRBV6-2 and TRBV6-3, as indistinguishable. In a later analysis, a missense DCLRE1C variant was linked to TCR beta V- and J-gene trimming. Several of the most significant clusters appeared, in a later analysis, to be linked to common viral pathogens.

Germline V CDR1 and CDR2: SGDLS, YYNGEE. Trimming cost V 3 bases and J 2 bases; bases outside gene matches: 11. This CDR3 is built from 17 residues. Vbeta (60) and Jbeta (13) primers were used in the PCR. Sequencing used immunoSEQ multiplex PCR; TCRdb keeps in-frame clones, though not all of them. Found here are 200,000 to 250,000 clones, 70% to 90% of them singletons; the top ten hold 8%. Comment on this clone: The antigen remains unidentified.

This TCR came from a woman aged 60-75 years in good health and CMV-seropositive. J is TRBJ2-3 and V is TRBV9; 8 bases agree with TRBD2. Sequenced sample: PBMCs. CDR3 region: CASSAGGVAGLTDTQYF. The CDR3 DNA reads TGTGCCAGCAGCGCCGGTGGGGTAGCGGGGCTCACAGATACGCAGTATTTT.